Described below is a single TCR beta chain sequence and its context. Libraries were prepared by immunoSEQ multiplex PCR; TCRdb keeps only in-frame clonotypes and omits some of them. The sample records 200,000 to 250,000 clones, over 75% being singletons. The sample belongs to a study of blood T cell repertoires in COVID-19. V was pared by 4 bases and J by 1 base, with 14 bases between. Per germline, CDR1 SNHLY and CDR2 FYNNEI. The CDR3 is 16 amino acids. The specimen sequenced was peripheral blood. The origin of this receptor is a human donor in a cohort sampled during active COVID-19. The gene calls are TRBV2 and TRBJ1-5; D is possibly TRBD1 (6 bases). CDR3 DNA sequence: TGTGCCAGCAGTGGGCAGGGGCTGTTAAGCAATCAGCCCCAGCATTTT. Its protein is CASSGQGLLSNQPQHF.